This T cell receptor beta chain comes out of a study of CD8+ T cells in alopecia areata. Overall study context: Severity was scored as percentage of affected scalp area in treated patients. Notes on the study in general: Normal scalp showed lower clonality than lesional scalp, especially alopecia totalis/universalis. Under tofacitinib, fewer expanded CD8+ clones appeared among the top 100 scalp clones. Whether baseline CD8+ expansion is linked to response remains uncertain, given a single nonresponder.

About this clone itself: Its cognate antigen is unknown.

Treatment here: oral pan-JAK inhibitor, 5-10 mg twice daily. RNA was extracted and reverse transcribed into cDNA as the sequencing template. Measured with immunoSEQ multiplex PCR; TCRdb has only the in-frame clones, and not every one. The sample includes more than 150,000 clones, roughly three fifths seen only once; the top ten take roughly 12%. Germline values: CDR1 MGHDK, CDR2 SYGVNS. V was pared by 4 bases and J by 8 bases, with 14 bases between. The CDR3 covers 13 residues. The sequences come from CD8+ T cells sorted from blood, collected at week 24, from a patient treated with tofacitinib. The receptor was isolated from a human donor with alopecia areata. This rearrangement joins TRBV25-1 to TRBJ1-1, with a tentative D call TRBD1 (5 bases). This CDR3 reads CASSVRDPREAFF. CDR3 nucleotides: TGTGCCAGCAGTGTCCGGGACCCTAGAGAAGCTTTCTTT.